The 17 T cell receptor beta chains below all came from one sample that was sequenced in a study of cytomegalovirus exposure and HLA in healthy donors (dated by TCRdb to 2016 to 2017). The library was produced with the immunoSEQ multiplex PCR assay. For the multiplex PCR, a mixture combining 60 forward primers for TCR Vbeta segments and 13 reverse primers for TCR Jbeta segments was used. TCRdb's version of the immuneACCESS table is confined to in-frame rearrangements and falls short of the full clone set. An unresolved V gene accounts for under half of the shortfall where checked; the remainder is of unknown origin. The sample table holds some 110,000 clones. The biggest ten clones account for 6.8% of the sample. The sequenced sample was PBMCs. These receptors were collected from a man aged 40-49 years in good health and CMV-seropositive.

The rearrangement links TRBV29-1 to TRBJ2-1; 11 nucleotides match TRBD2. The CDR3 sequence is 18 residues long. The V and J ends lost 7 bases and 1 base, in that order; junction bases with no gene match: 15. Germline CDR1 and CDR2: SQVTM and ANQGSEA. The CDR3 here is CSAGRGTSGSVSYNEQFF. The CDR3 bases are TGCAGCGCTGGCCGGGGGACTAGCGGCAGTGTATCCTACAATGAGCAGTTCTTC.

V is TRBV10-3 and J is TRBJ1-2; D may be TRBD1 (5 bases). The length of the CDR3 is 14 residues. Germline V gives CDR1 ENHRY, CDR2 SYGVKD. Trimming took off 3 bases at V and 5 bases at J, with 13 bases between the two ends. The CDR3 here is CAISDKGASYGYTF. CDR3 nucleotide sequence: TGTGCCATCAGTGATAAAGGGGCGAGTTATGGCTACACCTTC.

The CDR3 region has the DNA TGTGCCTGGATGGAGGCTAACTATGGCTACACCTTC. This sequence encodes CAWMEANYGYTF. This chain links TRBV30 with TRBJ1-2; no clear D. In germline, CDR1 is GTSNPN, CDR2 SVGIG (reference sequence). V lost 4 bases and J 0 bases, leaving 6 bases between the germline ends. The CDR3 is 12 amino acids. Full variable domain (outside the CDR3, taken from reference TRBV30 and TRBJ1-2): SQTIHQWPATLVQPVGSPLSLECTVEGTSNPNLYWYRQAAGRGLQLLFYSVGIGQISSEVPQNLSASRPQDRQFILSSKKLLLSDSGFYLCAWMEANYGYTFGSGTRLTVV.

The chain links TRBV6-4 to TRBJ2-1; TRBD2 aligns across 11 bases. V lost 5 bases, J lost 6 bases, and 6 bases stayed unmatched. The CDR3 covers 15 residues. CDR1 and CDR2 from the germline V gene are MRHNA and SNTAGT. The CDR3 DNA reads TGTGCCAGCAGTCTTCTAGCGGGGGGACTCAATGAGCAGTTCTTC. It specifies CASSLLAGGLNEQFF.

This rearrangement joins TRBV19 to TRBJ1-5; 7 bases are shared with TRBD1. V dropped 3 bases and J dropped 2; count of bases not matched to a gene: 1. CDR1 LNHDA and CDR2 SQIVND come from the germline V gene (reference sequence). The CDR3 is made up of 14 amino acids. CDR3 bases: TGTGCCAGTAGTATTCAGGGGGGCAATCAGCCCCAGCATTTT. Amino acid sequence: CASSIQGGNQPQHF.

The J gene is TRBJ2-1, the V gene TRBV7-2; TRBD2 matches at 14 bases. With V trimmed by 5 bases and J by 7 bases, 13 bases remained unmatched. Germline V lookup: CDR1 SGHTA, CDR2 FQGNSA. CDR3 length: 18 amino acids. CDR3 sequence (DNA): TGTGCCAGCAGCCTAGGACTAGCGGGAGGAGGGAGTCGGAATGAGCAGTTCTTC. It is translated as CASSLGLAGGGSRNEQFF.

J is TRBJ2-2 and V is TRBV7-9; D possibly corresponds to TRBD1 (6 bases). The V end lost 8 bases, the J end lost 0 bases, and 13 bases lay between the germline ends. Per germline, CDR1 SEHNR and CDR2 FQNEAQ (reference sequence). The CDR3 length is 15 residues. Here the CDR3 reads CASERGQTNTGELFF. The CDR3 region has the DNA TGTGCCAGCGAACGTGGACAGACGAACACCGGGGAGCTGTTTTTT.

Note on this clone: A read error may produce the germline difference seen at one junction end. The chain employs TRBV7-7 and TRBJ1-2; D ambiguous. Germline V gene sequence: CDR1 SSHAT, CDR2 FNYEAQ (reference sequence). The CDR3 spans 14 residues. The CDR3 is CASSLPHRNYGYTF. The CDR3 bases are TGTGCTAGCAGCCTCCCCCATCGGAACTATGGCTACACCTTC.

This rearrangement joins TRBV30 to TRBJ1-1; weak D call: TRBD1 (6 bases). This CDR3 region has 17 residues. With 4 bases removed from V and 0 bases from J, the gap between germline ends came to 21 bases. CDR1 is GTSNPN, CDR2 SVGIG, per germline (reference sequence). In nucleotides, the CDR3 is TGTGCCTGGATGAGAGGGGGAAGGGGCCCCTTGAACACTGAAGCTTTCTTT. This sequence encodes CAWMRGGRGPLNTEAFF.

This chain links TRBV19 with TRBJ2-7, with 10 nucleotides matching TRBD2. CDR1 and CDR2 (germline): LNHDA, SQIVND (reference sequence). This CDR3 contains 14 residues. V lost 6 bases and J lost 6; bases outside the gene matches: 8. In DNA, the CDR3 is TGTGCCAGTAGCATATCTAGCGGGAGAAGCGAGCAGTACTTC. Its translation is CASSISSGRSEQYF.

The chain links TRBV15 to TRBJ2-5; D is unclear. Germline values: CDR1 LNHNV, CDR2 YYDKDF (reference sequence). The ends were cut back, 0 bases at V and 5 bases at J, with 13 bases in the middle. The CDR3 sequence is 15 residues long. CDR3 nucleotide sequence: TGTGCCACCAGCAGAGATAAAACGTTCCGGGAGACCCAGTACTTC. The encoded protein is CATSRDKTFRETQYF.

CDR3 in amino acids: CASSQSELAGKLADNEQFF. The CDR3, as DNA: TGCGCCAGCAGCCAAAGCGAGCTAGCGGGAAAGCTCGCGGACAATGAGCAGTTCTTC. The gene calls are TRBV4-1 and TRBJ2-1, with 9 bases fitting TRBD2. After removal of 2 bases from V and 5 bases from J, the junction contained 16 bases not matched to a gene. The CDR3 consists of 19 residues. From germline, CDR1 is MGHRA and CDR2 YSYEKL.

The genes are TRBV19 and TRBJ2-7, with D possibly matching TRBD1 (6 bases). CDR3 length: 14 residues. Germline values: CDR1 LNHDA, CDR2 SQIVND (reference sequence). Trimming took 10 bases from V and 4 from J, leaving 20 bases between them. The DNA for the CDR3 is TGTGCCACCGCTTCTACAGGGATTGGGTACGAGCAGTACTTC. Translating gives CATASTGIGYEQYF.

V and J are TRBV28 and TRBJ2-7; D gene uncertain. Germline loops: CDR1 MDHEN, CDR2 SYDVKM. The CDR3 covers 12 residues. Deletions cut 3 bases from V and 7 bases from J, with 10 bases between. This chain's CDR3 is CASSFGVGEQYF. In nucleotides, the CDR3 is TGTGCCAGCAGTTTTGGTGTCGGGGAGCAGTACTTC.

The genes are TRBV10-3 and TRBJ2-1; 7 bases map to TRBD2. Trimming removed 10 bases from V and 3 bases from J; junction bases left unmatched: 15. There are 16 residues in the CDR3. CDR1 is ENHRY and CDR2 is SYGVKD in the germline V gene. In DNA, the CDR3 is TGTGCCACCCAATCGGTGAGAGTAGCGGGCTACAATGAGCAGTTCTTC. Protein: CATQSVRVAGYNEQFF.

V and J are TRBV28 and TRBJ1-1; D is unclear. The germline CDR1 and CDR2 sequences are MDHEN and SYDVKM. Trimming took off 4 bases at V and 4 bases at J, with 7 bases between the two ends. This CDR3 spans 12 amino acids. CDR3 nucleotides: TGTGCCAGCAGTTATCTGTCCACTGAAGCTTTCTTT. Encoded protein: CASSYLSTEAFF.

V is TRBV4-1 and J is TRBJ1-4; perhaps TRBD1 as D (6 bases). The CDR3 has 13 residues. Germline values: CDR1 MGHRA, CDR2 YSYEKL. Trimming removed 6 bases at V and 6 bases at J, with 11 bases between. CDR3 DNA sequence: TGCGCCAGCAGTAGGACAGTACATGAAAAACTGTTTTTT. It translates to CASSRTVHEKLFF.